One T cell receptor (beta chain) is described in this entry. As processed by the authors: Estimates of nucleated cell counts were drawn from the amplification of reference gene primers. The data were produced by immunoSEQ multiplex PCR, yet TCRdb's version contains in-frame clones alone and is incomplete. The V and J calls and the clone size are those of that table, but D and trimming were determined from the DNA. This table has under 250,000 clones, approximately 83% appearing once. This entry belongs to a study of blood T cell repertoires in COVID-19. Study-wide context: The analysed material was cDNA or gDNA that came from T cells, B-cell-depleted T cells, or PBMCs.

The germline V gene has CDR1 SGHRS and CDR2 YFSETQ. Trimming cost V 4 bases and J 3 bases, with 20 bases left between them. This CDR3 is 16 amino acids long. The sequencing sample was made of peripheral blood. V gene TRBV5-1 combines with J gene TRBJ2-7, with a possible D match to TRBD2 (5 bases). The TCR sequence derives from a man aged 50-60 years with active or convalescent COVID-19. The CDR3 reads CASSLISVHRGYEQYF. The CDR3 DNA follows: TGCGCCAGCAGCCTGATATCGGTTCATCGGGGCTACGAGCAGTACTTC.